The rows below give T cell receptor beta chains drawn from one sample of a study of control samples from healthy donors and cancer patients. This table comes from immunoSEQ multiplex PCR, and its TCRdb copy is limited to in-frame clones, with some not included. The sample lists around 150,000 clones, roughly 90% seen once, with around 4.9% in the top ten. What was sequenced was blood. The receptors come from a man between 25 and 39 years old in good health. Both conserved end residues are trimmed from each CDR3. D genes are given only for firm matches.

CDR3 protein: ASSFAERQPQH; J gene: TRBJ1-5; D gene: NA; V gene: TRBV6-2/TRBV6-3
CDR3 protein: ASSPSDTREAF; J gene: TRBJ1-1; D gene: NA; V gene: TRBV18
CDR3 protein: ASSLRGRGSTDTQY; J gene: TRBJ2-3; D gene: NA; V gene: TRBV5-1
CDR3 protein: ASSEGDGGIPY; J gene: TRBJ2-5; D gene: NA; V gene: TRBV25-1
CDR3 protein: ASSQEQTNTGELF; J gene: TRBJ2-2; D gene: NA; V gene: TRBV4-3
CDR3 protein: ASSPDGQIQSRGAF; J gene: TRBJ1-1; D gene: NA; V gene: TRBV11-3
CDR3 protein: ASSQDRGLAGGKNIQY; J gene: TRBJ2-4; D gene: TRBD2; V gene: TRBV4-1
CDR3 protein: ASTTTHLLRYGYT; J gene: TRBJ1-2; D gene: NA; V gene: TRBV6-5
CDR3 protein: ASSLQGAQPQH; J gene: TRBJ1-5; D gene: TRBD1; V gene: TRBV6-5
CDR3 protein: ASSLADFRGNIQY; J gene: TRBJ2-4; D gene: NA; V gene: TRBV7-2
CDR3 protein: ASSLRPTETQY; J gene: TRBJ2-5; D gene: NA; V gene: TRBV12-3/TRBV12-4
CDR3 protein: ASSQAFMWGGLNSYNEQF; J gene: TRBJ2-1; D gene: NA; V gene: TRBV3-1/TRBV3-2
CDR3 protein: ASSLRYT; J gene: TRBJ1-2; D gene: NA; V gene: TRBV21-1
CDR3 protein: ASSLADIVLQH; J gene: TRBJ1-5; D gene: NA; V gene: TRBV12-3/TRBV12-4
CDR3 protein: ASSFARTQY; J gene: TRBJ2-5; D gene: NA; V gene: TRBV7-9
CDR3 protein: ASSPEGTQPGNTIY; J gene: TRBJ1-3; D gene: NA; V gene: TRBV13
CDR3 protein: ASMLGRSSYEQY; J gene: TRBJ2-7; D gene: NA; V gene: TRBV11-3
CDR3 protein: ASGSGYKEGQH; J gene: TRBJ1-5; D gene: NA; V gene: TRBV12-5
CDR3 protein: SVDTPGGNTIY; J gene: TRBJ1-3; D gene: NA; V gene: TRBV29-1
CDR3 protein: ASSYSLLVAGGTTYEQY; J gene: TRBJ2-7; D gene: TRBD2; V gene: TRBV6-2/TRBV6-3
CDR3 protein: ASSVGLGLQGETQY; J gene: TRBJ2-5; D gene: NA; V gene: TRBV9
CDR3 protein: AWSVPWAGRNQPQH; J gene: TRBJ1-5; D gene: NA; V gene: TRBV30
CDR3 protein: ASSLQGPPNYGYT; J gene: TRBJ1-2; D gene: TRBD1; V gene: TRBV5-1
CDR3 protein: ASSDGSGDADTQY; J gene: TRBJ2-3; D gene: TRBD2; V gene: TRBV6-4
CDR3 protein: ASSERSGRPQLLAH; J gene: TRBJ1-5; D gene: NA; V gene: TRBV2
CDR3 protein: ASSPSPGQGGEKLF; J gene: TRBJ1-4; D gene: TRBD1; V gene: TRBV4-1
CDR3 protein: ASSLEDGVGGYT; J gene: TRBJ1-2; D gene: NA; V gene: TRBV11-1
CDR3 protein: ASSLGGPYGYT; J gene: TRBJ1-2; D gene: NA; V gene: TRBV7-9
CDR3 protein: ASSRTGGAYEQY; J gene: TRBJ2-7; D gene: TRBD1; V gene: TRBV3-1/TRBV3-2
CDR3 protein: ASNLDPNTEAF; J gene: TRBJ1-1; D gene: NA; V gene: TRBV7-2
CDR3 protein: ASSLGPPRNNSPLH; J gene: TRBJ1-6; D gene: NA; V gene: TRBV5-6
CDR3 protein: ASSLWRGGISYNEQF; J gene: TRBJ2-1; D gene: TRBD2; V gene: TRBV5-4
CDR3 protein: ASSYSRGSTGELF; J gene: TRBJ2-2; D gene: NA; V gene: TRBV6-5
CDR3 protein: ASSIFQGSTEAF; J gene: TRBJ1-1; D gene: NA; V gene: TRBV19
CDR3 protein: ASSSHPTSGEQF; J gene: TRBJ2-1; D gene: NA; V gene: TRBV5-5
CDR3 protein: AISERQGAGETQY; J gene: TRBJ2-5; D gene: TRBD1; V gene: TRBV10-3
CDR3 protein: ASSQGGPPPNNEQF; J gene: TRBJ2-1; D gene: NA; V gene: TRBV4-3
CDR3 protein: ASSQGLAGGTDTQY; J gene: TRBJ2-3; D gene: TRBD2; V gene: TRBV7-3
CDR3 protein: ASSSQGGRGTDTQY; J gene: TRBJ2-3; D gene: TRBD2; V gene: TRBV7-3
CDR3 protein: ASGLVLKGSREQY; J gene: TRBJ2-7; D gene: NA; V gene: TRBV12-5
CDR3 protein: ASRGQGADGYT; J gene: TRBJ1-2; D gene: TRBD1; V gene: TRBV6-6
CDR3 protein: ASSGTGGRETQY; J gene: TRBJ2-5; D gene: TRBD1; V gene: TRBV9
CDR3 protein: ASRQRRRDGYT; J gene: TRBJ1-2; D gene: NA; V gene: TRBV27
CDR3 protein: ASSPLDRGAYGYT; J gene: TRBJ1-2; D gene: TRBD1; V gene: TRBV14
CDR3 protein: ATSDLPADMGEQY; J gene: TRBJ2-7; D gene: NA; V gene: TRBV24-1